This T cell receptor beta chain appears in the sequencing data of a study of molecular identifiers for immune sequencing clone quantification. Study as a whole: In replicates, the authors split RNA from around 20,000 or 100,000 naive CD8 cells five ways and sequenced four.

Researchers sorted naive CD8 T cells as cells that were CD8+CD4-CCR7+CD45RA+. General study results and limits: Over 97% of effector molecules, but under 1% in naive cells, were held by clones with more than 20 RNA copies.

This clonotype was found many times. Its antigen is not identified. Deletions cut 1 base from V and 9 bases from J, with 7 bases between. CDR3 size: 10 residues. The V gene's germline CDR1 is SQVTM and CDR2 ANQGSEA. In preparing bulk TCR libraries, previously described methods and listed TCR primers were used. TCRdb processed the PCR reads anew with MiXCR; each CDR3 protein has one entry. Here the sample spans about 320,000 distinct CDR3 sequences, 20% to 25% being singletons. The clonotype comes from a human donor in good health. Some libraries in this study had Jurkat cell RNA spiked in. Sequencing was done on a sample of naive CD8+ T cells from blood, with Jurkat cell RNA spiked in. Subset in this sample: FACS-sorted CD8+CD4-CCR7+CD45RA+ naive T cells. The chain employs TRBV29-1 and TRBJ2-7; D is possibly TRBD2 (6 bases). The CDR3 here is CSVEAGVQYF. DNA of the CDR3: TGCAGCGTTGAAGCGGGGGTGCAGTACTTC.